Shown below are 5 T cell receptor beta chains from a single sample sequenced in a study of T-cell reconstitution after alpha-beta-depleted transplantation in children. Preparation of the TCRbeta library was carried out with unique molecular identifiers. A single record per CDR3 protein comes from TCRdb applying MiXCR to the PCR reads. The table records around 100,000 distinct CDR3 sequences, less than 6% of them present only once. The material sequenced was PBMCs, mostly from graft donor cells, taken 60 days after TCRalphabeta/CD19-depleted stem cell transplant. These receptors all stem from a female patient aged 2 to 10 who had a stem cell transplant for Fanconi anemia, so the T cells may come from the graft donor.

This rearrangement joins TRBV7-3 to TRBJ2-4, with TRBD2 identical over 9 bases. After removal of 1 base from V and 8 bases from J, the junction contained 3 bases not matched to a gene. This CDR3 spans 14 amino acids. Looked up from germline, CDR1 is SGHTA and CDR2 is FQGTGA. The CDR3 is CASSLIAGDDIQYF. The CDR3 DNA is TGTGCCAGCAGCTTAATAGCGGGGGACGACATTCAGTACTTC. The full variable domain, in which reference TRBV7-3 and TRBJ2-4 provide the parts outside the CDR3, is GAGVSQTPSNKVTEKGKYVELRCDPISGHTALYWYRQSLGQGPEFLIYFQGTGAADDSGLPNDRFFAVRPEGSVSTLKIQRTERGDSAVYLCASSLIAGDDIQYFGAGTRLSVL.

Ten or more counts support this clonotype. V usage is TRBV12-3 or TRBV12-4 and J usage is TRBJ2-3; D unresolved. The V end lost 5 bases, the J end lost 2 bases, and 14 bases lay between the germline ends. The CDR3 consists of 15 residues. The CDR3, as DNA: TGTGCCAGCAGTAACGACGGATCCTCCACAGATACGCAGTATTTT. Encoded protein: CASSNDGSSTDTQYF.

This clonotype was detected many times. The CDR3 spells CASSQGAGSYEQYF. The CDR3 DNA reads TGTGCCAGCAGCCAAGGGGCAGGTTCCTACGAGCAGTACTTC. V gene TRBV14 combines with J gene TRBJ2-7; D is ambiguous. Between the trimmed V and J ends, which lost 1 base and 1 base, there was a span of 8 bases. The CDR3 extends over 14 amino acids. Germline CDR1 reads SGHDN; CDR2 reads FVKESK.

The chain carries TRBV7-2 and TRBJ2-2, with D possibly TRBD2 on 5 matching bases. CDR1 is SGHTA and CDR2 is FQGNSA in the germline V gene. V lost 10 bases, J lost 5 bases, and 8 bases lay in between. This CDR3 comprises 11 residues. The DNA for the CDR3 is TGTGCCACACGGGAAACCGGGGAGCTGTTTTTT. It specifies CATRETGELFF.

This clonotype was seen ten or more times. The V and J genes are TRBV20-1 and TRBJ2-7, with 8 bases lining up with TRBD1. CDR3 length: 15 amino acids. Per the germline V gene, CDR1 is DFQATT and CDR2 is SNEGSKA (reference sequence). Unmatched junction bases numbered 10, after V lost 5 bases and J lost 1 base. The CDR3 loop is CSAQAPGQVSYEQYF. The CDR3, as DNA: TGCAGTGCTCAAGCCCCGGGACAGGTGTCCTACGAGCAGTACTTC.